Included here is one T cell receptor beta chain sequence, with context. Sampling of alopecia areata patients yielded lesional scalp punch biopsies as well as peripheral blood. This specimen comes from a study of CD8+ T cells in alopecia areata. The authors extracted RNA and reverse transcribed it into cDNA as the sequencing template. TCRdb's table, derived via immunoSEQ multiplex PCR, lists solely in-frame clones and lacks some. This sample has 250,000 or so clones, with roughly 69% found just once. This CDR3 is 11 amino acids long. Germline-derived CDR1 and CDR2 are GTSNPN and SVGIG (reference sequence). Trimming removed 1 base from V and 8 bases from J, with 8 bases in between.

The sequencing used CD4+ T cells sorted from blood, collected at week 0. The chain employs TRBV30 and TRBJ1-2; no definite D call. The receptor comes from a human donor with alopecia areata. CDR3 sequence reads: CAWSALTGYTF. The CDR3 DNA sequence: TGTGCCTGGAGTGCCCTGACGGGCTACACCTTC.